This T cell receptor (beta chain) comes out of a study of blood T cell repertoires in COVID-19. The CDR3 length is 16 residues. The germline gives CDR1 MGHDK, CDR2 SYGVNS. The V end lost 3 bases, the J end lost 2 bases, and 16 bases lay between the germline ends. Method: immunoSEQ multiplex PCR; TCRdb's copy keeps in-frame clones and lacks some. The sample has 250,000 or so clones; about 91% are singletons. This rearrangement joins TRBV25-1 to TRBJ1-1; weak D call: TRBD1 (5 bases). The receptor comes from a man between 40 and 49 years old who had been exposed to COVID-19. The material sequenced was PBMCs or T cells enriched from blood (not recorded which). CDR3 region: CASSDRRGSANTEAFF. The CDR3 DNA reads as TGTGCCAGCAGTGACCGGAGGGGATCTGCTAACACTGAAGCTTTCTTT.